Following are 9 T cell receptor beta chains from one sample sequenced in a study of monozygotic twins with inflammatory bowel disease. One entry per CDR3 protein, without DNA, is what TCRdb gives after re-calling the 5' RACE reads. This sample contains about 160,000 distinct CDR3 sequences. The sequencing input was blood. These receptors all stem from a human donor with ulcerative colitis or Crohn's disease, or a healthy co-twin of an affected twin (not recorded which).

The V and J genes are TRBV5-6 and TRBJ1-1. The CDR3 is 19 amino acids. The germline V gene has CDR1 SGHDT and CDR2 YYEEEE. CDR3 loop: CASSFGGLTNLEPNTEAFF.

The chain recombines TRBV9 with TRBJ2-7. CDR1 is SGDLS and CDR2 is YYNGEE in the germline V gene. There are 14 residues in the CDR3. Here the CDR3 reads CASSVVEMTSEQYF.

The J gene is TRBJ2-7, the V gene TRBV9; TCRdb indicates TRBD1, and absent DNA this call remains unverified. Germline CDR1 and CDR2: SGDLS and YYNGEE. The CDR3 contains 15 residues. The CDR3 protein is CASSVGSGGYYEQYF.

J is TRBJ2-1 and V is TRBV9; the TCRdb D gene call, TRBD2, has no DNA to confirm it. Per the germline V gene, CDR1 is SGDLS and CDR2 is YYNGEE. This CDR3 spans 15 amino acids. The CDR3 sequence: CASSPGTSDYNEQFF.

This chain links TRBV27 with TRBJ1-3. CDR1 and CDR2 (germline): MNHEY, SMNVEV (reference sequence). CDR3 length: 16 residues. This CDR3 reads CASSLGPTAGGNTIYF.

This chain connects TRBV9 to TRBJ2-2. Per the germline V gene, CDR1 is SGDLS and CDR2 is YYNGEE. The CDR3 extends over 12 amino acids. The chain's CDR3 is CASSIGGGELFF.

This chain uses TRBV5-6 with TRBJ1-6; TCRdb names TRBD1, which stays unverified in the absence of DNA. Per germline, CDR1 SGHDT and CDR2 YYEEEE. The CDR3 has 14 amino acids. The CDR3 here is CASSLGQHLSPLHF.

The rearrangement links TRBV6-5 to TRBJ2-3; TCRdb calls TRBD1, which cannot be checked without DNA. CDR3 size: 15 residues. CDR1 MNHEY and CDR2 SVGAGI come from the germline V gene. The chain's CDR3 is CASSYSDRTTDTQYF.

This rearrangement joins TRBV6-1 to TRBJ2-3; the TCRdb call, TRBD2, lacks DNA for checking. Looked up from germline, CDR1 is MNHNS and CDR2 is SASEGT. The CDR3 is 15 amino acids. CDR3 protein: CASRDRLAGVDTQYF.